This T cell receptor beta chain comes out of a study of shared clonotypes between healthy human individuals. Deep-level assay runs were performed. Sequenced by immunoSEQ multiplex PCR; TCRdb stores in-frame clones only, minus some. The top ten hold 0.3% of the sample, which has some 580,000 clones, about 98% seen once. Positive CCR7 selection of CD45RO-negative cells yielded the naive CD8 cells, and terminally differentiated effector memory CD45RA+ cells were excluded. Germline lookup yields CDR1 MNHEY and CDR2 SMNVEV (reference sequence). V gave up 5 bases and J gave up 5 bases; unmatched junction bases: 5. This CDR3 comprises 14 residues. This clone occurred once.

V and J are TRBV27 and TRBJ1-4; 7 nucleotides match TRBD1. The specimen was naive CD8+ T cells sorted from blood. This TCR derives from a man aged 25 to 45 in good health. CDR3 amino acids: CASSPGQVNEKLFF. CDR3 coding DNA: TGTGCCAGCAGTCCCGGACAGGTCAATGAAAAACTGTTTTTT.